What follows is one T cell receptor (beta chain) and its context. Its specificity is unknown. This record comes from a study of blood T cells in healthy people across ages. Study-wide results and limits: Age brought a roughly linear fall in TCR beta diversity measured per million T cells.

The CDR3 is 17 amino acids. V lost 5 bases and J 2 bases, leaving 22 bases between the germline ends. Then a second PCR, running roughly 7 to 11 cycles, was carried out with a sample-barcoded 5' primer and a J-beta primer mix. TCRdb itself ran the 5' RACE reads through MiXCR, one entry per CDR3 protein. Among roughly 700,000 distinct CDR3 sequences listed, about 25% were seen once. The same data also went into a second study, on T cells of mothers and their children. As that study records: The people who donated were a few healthy Caucasian mothers and their six children. The TCR beta CDR3 read count exceeded 9.5 million for each mother and was about 3 million for each child.

The chain links TRBV12-3 or TRBV12-4 to TRBJ2-7; no definite D call. Sequences were obtained from blood. This clonotype originated in a boy aged 5-17 years in good health. CDR3 loop: CASSQRLRHAGAYEQYF. Here the CDR3 DNA reads TGTGCCAGCAGTCAAAGATTAAGACACGCTGGTGCCTACGAGCAGTACTTC.